This TCR beta chain derives from a study of Ad26.COV2.S vaccination and SARS-CoV-2 variants. Overall study results and limits: It was vaccine recipients, not placebo recipients, who had the higher spike-specific TCR breadth.

V gave up 3 bases and J gave up 1 base, with 27 bases separating them. The CDR3 consists of 20 residues. Germline loops: CDR1 SGDLS, CDR2 YYNGEE. Only in-frame clones appear in the TCRdb table, and some are missing; sequencing was by immunoSEQ multiplex PCR. The data hold hundreds of thousands of clones, with around 90% observed a single time. Treatment given: around 19 received Ad26.COV2.S at low or high dose, single or two shots; about 5 received placebo; per-sample allocation not given. It was on day 63 after the first vaccine or placebo injection that samples were taken. Donor was an adult aged 18-55 years in Boston. Expression of Wuhan-strain SARS-CoV-2 spike came from the Ad26 vector that formed the vaccine. As concerns this clone: Antigen: not known.

Sample: peripheral blood, taken in a trial of Ad26.COV2.S vaccine versus placebo. This receptor was identified in a person between 18 and 65 years old who received the Ad26.COV2.S COVID-19 vaccine or a placebo. The rearrangement uses TRBV9 and TRBJ2-3; a weak D match, TRBD1 (6 bases). The CDR3 DNA is TGTGCCAGCAGCGCCACACAGGGCTGGGGCGCCCCTCGGGGCACAGATACGCAGTATTTT. This translates into CASSATQGWGAPRGTDTQYF.